This TCR beta chain originates from a study of blood T cells in healthy people across ages. The draw of peripheral blood yielded approximately 10 milliliters from each donor. Total RNA, at least 5 micrograms per sample, was extracted from PBMCs. This CDR3 has 14 residues. V lost 0 bases, J lost 9 bases, and 12 bases lay in between. CDR1 and CDR2 from the germline V gene are LNHNV and YYDKDF (reference sequence). A sample-barcoded 5' primer and a J-beta primer mix were used in a second PCR of about 7 to 12 cycles. Each cDNA molecule was tagged by a template-switch adaptor with 12 random nucleotides. TCRdb ran MiXCR on the 5' RACE reads and lists one entry per CDR3 protein. Of 1.2 million to 1.5 million distinct CDR3 sequences in the sample, approximately 59% were seen once.

The sequenced sample consisted of blood. The clonotype comes from a man between 18 and 29 years old in good health. The chain is built from TRBV15 and TRBJ2-1; no clear D. The CDR3 is CATSRDVLSAEQFF. The DNA of the CDR3 is TGTGCCACCAGCAGAGATGTATTGAGTGCTGAGCAGTTCTTC.